This paragraph reports one T cell receptor beta chain. The antigen remains unidentified. These data originate in a study of T cell responses to AZD1222 COVID-19 vaccine. CDR3 length: 12 residues. The V end lost 2 bases, the J end lost 7 bases, and 8 bases lay between the germline ends. From germline, CDR1 is MDHEN and CDR2 SYDVKM. Study-wide points: Two AZD1222 administrations were followed by greater Spike-specific TCR breadth and depth. A mostly white British donor set with more females was recruited, and clonal diversity was possibly underestimated. There were repertoire samples only from the period after the peak T cell response.

Assay used: immunoSEQ multiplex PCR; TCRdb lists only in-frame clones, some missing. The profile shows over 120,000 clones, approximately 85% of them singletons. The sample consisted of peripheral blood, taken on day 0 of AZD1222 vaccination. The TCR sequence derives from an adult in good health. The chain uses TRBV28 and TRBJ1-2, with D possibly TRBD1 on 5 matching bases. CDR3 loop: CASSLLQGGYTF. For the CDR3, the DNA is TGTGCCAGCAGTTTACTCCAGGGTGGCTACACCTTC.